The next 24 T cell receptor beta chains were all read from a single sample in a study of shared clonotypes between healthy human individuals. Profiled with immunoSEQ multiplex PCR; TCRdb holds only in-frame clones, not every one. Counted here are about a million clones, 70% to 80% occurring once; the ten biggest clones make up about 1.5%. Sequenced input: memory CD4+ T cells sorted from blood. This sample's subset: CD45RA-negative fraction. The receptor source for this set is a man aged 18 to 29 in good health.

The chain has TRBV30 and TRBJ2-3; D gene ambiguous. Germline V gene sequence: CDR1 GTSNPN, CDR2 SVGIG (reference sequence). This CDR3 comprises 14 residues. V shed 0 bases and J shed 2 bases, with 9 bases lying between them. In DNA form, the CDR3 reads TGTGCCTGGAGTGTATTCGGGCTCACAGATACGCAGTATTTT. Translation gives CAWSVFGLTDTQYF.

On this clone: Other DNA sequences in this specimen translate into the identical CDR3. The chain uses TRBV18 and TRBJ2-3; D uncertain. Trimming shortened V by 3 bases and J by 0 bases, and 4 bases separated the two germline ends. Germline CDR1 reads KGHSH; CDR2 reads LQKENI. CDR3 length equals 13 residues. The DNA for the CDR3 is TGTGCCAGCTCACCGACTAGCACAGATACGCAGTATTTT. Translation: CASSPTSTDTQYF. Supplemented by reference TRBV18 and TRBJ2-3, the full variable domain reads NAGVMQNPRHLVRRRGQEARLRCSPMKGHSHVYWYRQLPEEGLKFMVYLQKENIIDESGMPKERFSAEFPKEGPSILRIQQVVRGDSAAYFCASSPTSTDTQYFGPGTRLTVL.

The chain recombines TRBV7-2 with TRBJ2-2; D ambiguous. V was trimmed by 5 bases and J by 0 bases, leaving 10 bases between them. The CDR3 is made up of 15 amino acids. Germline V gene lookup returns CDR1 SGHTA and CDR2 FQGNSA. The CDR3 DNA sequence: TGTGCCAGCAGCCCTTTGGGCGCGAACACCGGGGAGCTGTTTTTT. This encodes CASSPLGANTGELFF.

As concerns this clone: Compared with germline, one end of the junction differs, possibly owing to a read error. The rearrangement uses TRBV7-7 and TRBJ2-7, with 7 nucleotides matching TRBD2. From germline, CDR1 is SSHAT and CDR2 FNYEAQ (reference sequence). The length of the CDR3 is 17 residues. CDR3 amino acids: CASSLREGPGKPYEQYF. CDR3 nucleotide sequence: TGTGCTAGCAGCTTAAGGGAGGGGCCGGGAAAACCCTACGAGCAGTACTTC.

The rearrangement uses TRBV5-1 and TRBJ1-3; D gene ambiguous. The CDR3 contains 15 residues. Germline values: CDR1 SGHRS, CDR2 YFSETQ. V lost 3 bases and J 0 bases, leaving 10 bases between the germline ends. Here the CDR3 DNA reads TGCGCCAGCAGCTCCGACGGTGGCTCTGGAAACACCATATATTTT. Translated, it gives CASSSDGGSGNTIYF.

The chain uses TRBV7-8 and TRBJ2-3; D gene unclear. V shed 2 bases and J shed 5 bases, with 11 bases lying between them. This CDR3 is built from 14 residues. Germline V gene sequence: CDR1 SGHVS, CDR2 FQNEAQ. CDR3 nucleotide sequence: TGTGCCAGCAGCTTACCGATGGGAAAAGATACGCAGTATTTT. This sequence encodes CASSLPMGKDTQYF.

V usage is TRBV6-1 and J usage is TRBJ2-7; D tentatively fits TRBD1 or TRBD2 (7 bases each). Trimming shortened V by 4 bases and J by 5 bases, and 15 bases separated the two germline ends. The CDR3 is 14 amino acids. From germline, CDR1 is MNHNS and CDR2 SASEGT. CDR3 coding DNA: TGTGCCAGCAGTGGGGGGGGGACAGTCCACGAGCAGTACTTC. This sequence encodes CASSGGGTVHEQYF.

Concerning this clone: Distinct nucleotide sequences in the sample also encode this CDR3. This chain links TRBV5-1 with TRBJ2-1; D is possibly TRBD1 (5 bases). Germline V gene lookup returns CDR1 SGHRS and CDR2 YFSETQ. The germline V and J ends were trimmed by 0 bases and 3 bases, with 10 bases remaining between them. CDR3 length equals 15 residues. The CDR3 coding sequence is TGCGCCAGCAGCTTGGGACAGATAAGCTACAATGAGCAGTTCTTC. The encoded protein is CASSLGQISYNEQFF.

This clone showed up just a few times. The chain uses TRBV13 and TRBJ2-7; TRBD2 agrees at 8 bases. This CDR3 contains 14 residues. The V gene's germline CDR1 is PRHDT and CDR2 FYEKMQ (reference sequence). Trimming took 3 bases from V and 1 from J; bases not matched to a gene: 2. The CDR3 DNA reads TGTGCCAGCAGCTTTAGCGGGGAATCCTACGAGCAGTACTTC. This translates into CASSFSGESYEQYF. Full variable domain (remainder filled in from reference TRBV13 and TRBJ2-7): AAGVIQSPRHLIKEKRETATLKCYPIPRHDTVYWYQQGPGQDPQFLISFYEKMQSDKGSIPDRFSAQQFSDYHSELNMSSLELGDSALYFCASSFSGESYEQYFGPGTRLTVT.

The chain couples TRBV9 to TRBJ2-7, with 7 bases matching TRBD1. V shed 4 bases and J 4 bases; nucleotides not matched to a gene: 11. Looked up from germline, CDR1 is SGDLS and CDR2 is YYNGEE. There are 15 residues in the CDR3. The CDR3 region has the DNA TGTGCCAGCAGCTTAGGTGACAGGGCGACATACGAGCAGTACTTC. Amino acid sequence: CASSLGDRATYEQYF.

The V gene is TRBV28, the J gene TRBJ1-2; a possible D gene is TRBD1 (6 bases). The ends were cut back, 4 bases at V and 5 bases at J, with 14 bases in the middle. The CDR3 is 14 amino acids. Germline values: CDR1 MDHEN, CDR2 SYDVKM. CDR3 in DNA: TGTGCCAGCAGTTCGGGCACAGGGAAGTATGGCTACACCTTC. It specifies CASSSGTGKYGYTF.

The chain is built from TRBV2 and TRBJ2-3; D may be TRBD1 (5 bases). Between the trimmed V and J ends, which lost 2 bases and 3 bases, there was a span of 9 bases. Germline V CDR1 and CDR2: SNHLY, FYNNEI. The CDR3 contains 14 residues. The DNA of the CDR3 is TGTGCCAGCAGTGAACAGGGTACTACAGATACGCAGTATTTT. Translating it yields CASSEQGTTDTQYF.

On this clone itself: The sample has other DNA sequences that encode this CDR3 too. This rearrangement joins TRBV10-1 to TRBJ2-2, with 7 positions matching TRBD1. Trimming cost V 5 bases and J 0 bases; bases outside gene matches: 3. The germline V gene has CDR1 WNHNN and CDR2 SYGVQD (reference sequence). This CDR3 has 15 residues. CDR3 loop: CASSTGTANTGELFF. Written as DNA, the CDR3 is TGCGCCAGCAGTACCGGGACAGCGAACACCGGGGAGCTGTTTTTT.

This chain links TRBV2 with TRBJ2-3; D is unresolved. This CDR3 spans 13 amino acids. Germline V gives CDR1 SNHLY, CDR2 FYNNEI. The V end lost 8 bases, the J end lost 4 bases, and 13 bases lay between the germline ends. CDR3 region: CASRPPVADTQYF. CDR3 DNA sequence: TGTGCCAGCCGACCCCCGGTGGCAGATACGCAGTATTTT.

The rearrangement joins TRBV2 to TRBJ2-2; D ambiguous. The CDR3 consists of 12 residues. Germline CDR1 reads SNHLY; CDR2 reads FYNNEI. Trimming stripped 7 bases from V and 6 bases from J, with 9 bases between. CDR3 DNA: TGTGCCAGCACCCAATCCCCCGGGGAGCTGTTTTTT. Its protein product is CASTQSPGELFF.

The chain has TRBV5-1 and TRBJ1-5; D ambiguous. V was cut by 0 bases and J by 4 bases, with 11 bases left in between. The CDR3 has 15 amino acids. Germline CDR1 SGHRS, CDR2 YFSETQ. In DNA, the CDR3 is TGCGCCAGCAGCTTGGCTGGGGTCGAAAATCAGCCCCAGCATTTT. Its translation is CASSLAGVENQPQHF.

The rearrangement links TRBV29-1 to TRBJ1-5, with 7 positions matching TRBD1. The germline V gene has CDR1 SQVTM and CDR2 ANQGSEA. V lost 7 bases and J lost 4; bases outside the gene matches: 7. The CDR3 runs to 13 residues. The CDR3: CSGSQGTNQPQHF. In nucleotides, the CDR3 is TGCAGCGGTTCACAGGGGACGAATCAGCCCCAGCATTTT. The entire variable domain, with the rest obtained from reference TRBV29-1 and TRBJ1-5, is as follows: SAVISQKPSRDICQRGTSLTIQCQVDSQVTMMFWYRQQPGQSLTLIATANQGSEATYESGFVIDKFPISRPNLTFSTLTVSNMSPEDSSIYLCSGSQGTNQPQHFGDGTRLSIL.

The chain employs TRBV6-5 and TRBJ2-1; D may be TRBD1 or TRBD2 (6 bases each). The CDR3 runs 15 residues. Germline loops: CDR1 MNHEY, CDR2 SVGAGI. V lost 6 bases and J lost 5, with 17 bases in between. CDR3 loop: CASRGGRGGNNEQFF. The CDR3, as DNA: TGTGCCAGCAGGGGGGGCCGGGGTGGCAACAATGAGCAGTTCTTC.

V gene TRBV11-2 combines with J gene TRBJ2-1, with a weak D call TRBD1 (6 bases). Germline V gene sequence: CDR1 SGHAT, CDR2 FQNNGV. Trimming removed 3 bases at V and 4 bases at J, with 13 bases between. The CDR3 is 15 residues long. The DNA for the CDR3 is TGTGCCAGCAGCTTTTTCAGGGGCGAGTACAATGAGCAGTTCTTC. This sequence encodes CASSFFRGEYNEQFF.

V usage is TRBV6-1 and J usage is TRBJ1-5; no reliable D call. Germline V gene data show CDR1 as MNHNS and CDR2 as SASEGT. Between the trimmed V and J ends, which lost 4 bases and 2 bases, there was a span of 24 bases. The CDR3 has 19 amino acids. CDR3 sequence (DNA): TGTGCCAGCAGTGGAGTGGGTTCGACTGGGGTGGGCGGCAATCAGCCCCAGCATTTT. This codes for CASSGVGSTGVGGNQPQHF.

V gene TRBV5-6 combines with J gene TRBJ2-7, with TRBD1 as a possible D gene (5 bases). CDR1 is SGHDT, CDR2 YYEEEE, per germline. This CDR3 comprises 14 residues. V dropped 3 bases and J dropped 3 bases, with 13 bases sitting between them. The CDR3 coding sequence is TGTGCCAGCAGCTCCGGACAAGGGCGCTACGAGCAGTACTTC. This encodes CASSSGQGRYEQYF.

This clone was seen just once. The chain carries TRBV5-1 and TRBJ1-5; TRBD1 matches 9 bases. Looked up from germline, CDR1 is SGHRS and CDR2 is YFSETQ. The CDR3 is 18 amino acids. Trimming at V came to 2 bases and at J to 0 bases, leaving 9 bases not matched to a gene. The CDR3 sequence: CASSFGPGQGGSNQPQHF. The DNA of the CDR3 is TGCGCCAGCAGCTTTGGCCCGGGACAGGGTGGTAGCAATCAGCCCCAGCATTTT.

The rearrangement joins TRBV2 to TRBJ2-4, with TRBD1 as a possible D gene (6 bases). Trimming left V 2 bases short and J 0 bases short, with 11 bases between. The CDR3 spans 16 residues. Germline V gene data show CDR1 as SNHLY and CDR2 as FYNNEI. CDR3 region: CASSESRGRAKNIQYF. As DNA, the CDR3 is TGTGCCAGCAGTGAATCCAGGGGCAGAGCCAAAAACATTCAGTACTTC.

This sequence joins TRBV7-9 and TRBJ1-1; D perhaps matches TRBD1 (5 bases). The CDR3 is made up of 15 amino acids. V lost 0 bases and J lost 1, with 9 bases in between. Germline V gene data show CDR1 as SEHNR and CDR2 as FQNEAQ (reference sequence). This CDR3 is CASSLAGHPNTEAFF. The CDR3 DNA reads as TGTGCCAGCAGCTTAGCTGGACACCCGAACACTGAAGCTTTCTTT.